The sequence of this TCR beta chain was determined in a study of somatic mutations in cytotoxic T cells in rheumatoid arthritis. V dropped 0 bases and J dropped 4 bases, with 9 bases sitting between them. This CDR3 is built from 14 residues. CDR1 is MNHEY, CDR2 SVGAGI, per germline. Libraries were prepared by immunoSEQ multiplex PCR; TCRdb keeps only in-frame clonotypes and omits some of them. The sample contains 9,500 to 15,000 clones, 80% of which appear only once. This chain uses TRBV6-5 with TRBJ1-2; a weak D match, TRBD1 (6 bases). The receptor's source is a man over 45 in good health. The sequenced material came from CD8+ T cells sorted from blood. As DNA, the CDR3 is TGTGCCAGCAGTTACTCGATACAGGGCTATGGCTACACCTTC. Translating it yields CASSYSIQGYGYTF.